Listed here is a single T cell receptor (beta chain). This sample was taken from a study of blood T cell repertoires in COVID-19. On the study more broadly: The analysed material was cDNA or gDNA that came from T cells, B-cell-depleted T cells, or PBMCs.

Patients in Seattle were enrolled during active infection, then followed longitudinally. V lost 2 bases, J lost 6 bases, and 2 bases stayed unmatched. This CDR3 spans 14 amino acids. Germline V CDR1 and CDR2: SGHTA, FQGTGA. Original analysis: How many nucleated cells were present was estimated from reference gene primer amplification. Clones were sequenced by immunoSEQ multiplex PCR, and TCRdb holds only the in-frame ones, with some missing. Clone size and the V and J calls come from that table; the DNA yielded D and trimming. The sample yields 150,000 to 170,000 clones, about 85% seen once. This TCR came from a woman aged 60-75 years with COVID-19, enrolled during active disease. Specimen: peripheral blood. The chain couples TRBV7-3 to TRBJ2-1; 9 positions agree with TRBD2. The CDR3 loop reads CASSLAGGSNEQFF. In nucleotides, the CDR3 is TGTGCCAGCAGCTTAGCGGGAGGGAGCAATGAGCAGTTCTTC.